This T cell receptor (beta chain) originates from a study of PD-1 blockade in classical Hodgkin lymphoma. This table comes from immunoSEQ multiplex PCR, and its TCRdb copy is limited to in-frame clones, with some not included. The sample carries about 97,000 clones, approximately 80% recorded once. This CDR3 spans 15 amino acids. Trimming pared 2 bases from V and 1 base from J, leaving 12 bases between. The germline gives CDR1 KGHSH, CDR2 LQKENI. Each of the patients experienced relapse following autologous stem cell transplantation, and their brentuximab vedotin exposure differed. When best responses were assessed, they were complete response, partial response or progressive disease.

The material sequenced was peripheral blood mononuclear cells (PBMCs), taken at baseline. The gene calls are TRBV18 and TRBJ2-7; D might be TRBD1 (5 bases). The source is a human donor with classical Hodgkin lymphoma. Here the CDR3 DNA reads TGTGCCAGCTCACCAGGGGCAGGGAAGTCCTACGAGCAGTACTTC. This encodes CASSPGAGKSYEQYF. The variable domain in full, with the rest retrieved from reference TRBV18 and TRBJ2-7, is NAGVMQNPRHLVRRRGQEARLRCSPMKGHSHVYWYRQLPEEGLKFMVYLQKENIIDESGMPKERFSAEFPKEGPSILRIQQVVRGDSAAYFCASSPGAGKSYEQYFGPGTRLTVT.